These 9 T cell receptor beta chains originate from one sample sequenced in a study of identifying expanded T cells in peripheral blood (dated by TCRdb to the late 2010s). To prepare the library, the immunoSEQ multiplex PCR assay was applied. TCRdb took over this immuneACCESS table, retaining in-frame rearrangements with V and J assigned. Such tables are incomplete; in checked studies, under half of the missing clones stem from an unresolved V gene, and the remainder is unexplained. The sample profile shows approximately 110,000 clones; approximately 90% of them were found once. The top ten clones comprise around 8.3% of the sample. The specimen was blood. The receptor set was obtained from a person aged 18 to 70 in good health.

The chain combines TRBV28 with TRBJ1-2; D is uncertain. The CDR3 spans 13 residues. Germline assignment: CDR1 MDHEN and CDR2 SYDVKM. Deletions cut 7 bases from V and 6 bases from J, with 15 bases between. The CDR3 sequence: CASIGFEGDGYTF. The DNA for the CDR3 is TGTGCCAGCATCGGGTTCGAGGGTGATGGCTACACCTTC.

The chain has TRBV19 and TRBJ2-1, with D tentatively TRBD1 (5 bases). The CDR3 runs 15 residues. V lost 3 bases and J 7 bases, leaving 16 bases between the germline ends. Germline assignment: CDR1 LNHDA and CDR2 SQIVND (reference sequence). CDR3 protein: CASSMFQGGKNEQFF. CDR3 nucleotides: TGTGCCAGTAGTATGTTTCAGGGTGGAAAGAATGAGCAGTTCTTC.

This clone was counted only a few times. The chain carries TRBV29-1 and TRBJ1-1, with a tentative D call TRBD1 (6 bases). The V end was cut by 6 bases, the J end by 1 base, with 18 bases between. The germline V gene has CDR1 SQVTM and CDR2 ANQGSEA. This CDR3 contains 15 residues. The CDR3 loop is CSVLNYEGGNTEAFF. The CDR3 DNA sequence: TGCAGCGTCCTTAATTACGAGGGGGGGAACACTGAAGCTTTCTTT.

The chain recombines TRBV6-5 with TRBJ1-3, with 7 bases lining up with TRBD1. V gave up 6 bases and J gave up 0 bases; unmatched junction bases: 2. Germline V lookup: CDR1 MNHEY, CDR2 SVGAGI. The CDR3 has 14 residues. CDR3 DNA: TGTGCCAGCAGGGACAGGCGCTCTGGAAACACCATATATTTT. Translated, it gives CASRDRRSGNTIYF.

The V and J genes are TRBV5-1 and TRBJ2-5; 9 nucleotides align to TRBD2. The germline gives CDR1 SGHRS, CDR2 YFSETQ. Losses at the gene ends were 4 bases for V and 0 bases for J; bases not matched to a gene: 7. The CDR3 runs to 16 residues. CDR3 sequence reads: CASSRDSGSDQETQYF. The CDR3 DNA sequence: TGCGCCAGCAGCCGAGATAGCGGGAGTGACCAAGAGACCCAGTACTTC.

The chain joins TRBV11-3 to TRBJ2-3, with D unclear. CDR1 is SGHNT and CDR2 is YENEEA in the germline V gene. Trimming removed 4 bases at V and 0 bases at J, with 2 bases between. This CDR3 has 12 amino acids. CDR3 in amino acids: CASSSSTDTQYF. In DNA form, the CDR3 reads TGTGCCAGCAGCTCGAGCACAGATACGCAGTATTTT.

The V call is TRBV7-9, the J call TRBJ2-1; tentatively, D is TRBD2 (5 bases). This CDR3 has 16 residues. The V gene's germline CDR1 is SEHNR and CDR2 FQNEAQ (reference sequence). Trimming pared 5 bases from V and 1 base from J, leaving 15 bases between. The DNA of the CDR3 is TGTGCCAGCAGCGGGGTGACGGGAAGGTCCTACAATGAGCAGTTCTTC. It is translated as CASSGVTGRSYNEQFF.

This rearrangement joins TRBV5-4 to TRBJ2-5; the D call may be TRBD1 or TRBD2 (5 bases each). Trimming stripped 1 base from V and 0 bases from J, with 7 bases between. The CDR3 loop spans 14 amino acids. From germline, CDR1 is SGHNT and CDR2 YYREEE (reference sequence). Here the CDR3 reads CASSLLGHQETQYF. The CDR3, as DNA: TGTGCCAGCAGCTTGCTGGGACACCAAGAGACCCAGTACTTC.

V and J are TRBV5-4 and TRBJ2-5; no firm D call. The CDR3 sequence is 13 residues long. In germline, CDR1 is SGHNT, CDR2 YYREEE (reference sequence). Trimming pared 0 bases from V and 5 bases from J, leaving 8 bases between. The DNA for the CDR3 is TGTGCCAGCAGCTTGGGGTGGCTGGAGACCCAGTACTTC. It specifies CASSLGWLETQYF.